This T cell receptor (beta chain) was documented in a study of early T cells in non-severe SARS-CoV-2 infection. Study information: Investigators sequenced bulk RNA drawn from unsorted whole blood, and chains remained unpaired.

This clonotype has at least ten counts. Molecules of cDNA were individually given unique molecular identifiers that were attached to them. TCRdb passed the 5' RACE reads through MiXCR, listing each CDR3 protein once. The top ten clones hold more than 10% of a sample with tens of thousands of distinct CDR3 sequences, 11% of them seen once. The CDR3 is 12 residues long. Trimming removed 3 bases from V and 8 bases from J, with 10 bases in between. Germline V lookup: CDR1 MDHEN, CDR2 SYDVKM. J is TRBJ1-2 and V is TRBV28; no clear D. The sequenced sample was whole blood, obtained at baseline. The receptor was derived from an adult who was a healthcare worker with PCR-confirmed SARS-CoV-2 infection or an uninfected control (not recorded which). Written as DNA, the CDR3 is TGTGCCAGCAGTTTTTTGCCAGCCGGCTACACCTTC. It translates to CASSFLPAGYTF.